The 32 T cell receptor beta chains below all came from one sample that was sequenced in a study of Graves' ophthalmopathy and Graves' hyperthyroidism. Amplifying from RNA transcripts, the study obtained TCR beta CDR3 regions. Second-round multiplex PCR came after a first-round RT-PCR that employed HTBI primers. MiXCR, run by TCRdb on the multiplex PCR reads, gives a single entry per CDR3 protein. The data hold about 370,000 distinct CDR3 sequences, with roughly a sixth observed a single time. Sequencing was done on a sample of peripheral blood. The receptors were sampled from an adult woman with stable Graves' hyperthyroidism.

This clonotype was counted many times. The chain joins TRBV27 to TRBJ2-5; TRBD2 might be the D (6 bases). This CDR3 has 13 residues. Germline V gene lookup returns CDR1 MNHEY and CDR2 SMNVEV (reference sequence). The V end lost 10 bases, the J end lost 1 base, and 13 bases lay between the germline ends. In nucleotides, the CDR3 is TGTGCCACAAAGGAGGGATTCCAAGAGACCCAGTACTTC. Encoded protein: CATKEGFQETQYF.

This clonotype was found many times. The V and J genes are TRBV29-1 and TRBJ1-1; D not certain. Between the trimmed V and J ends, which lost 7 bases and 8 bases, there was a span of 20 bases. This CDR3 is 13 amino acids long. CDR1 SQVTM and CDR2 ANQGSEA come from the germline V gene. CDR3 protein: CSGILGTPLEAFF. CDR3 DNA sequence: TGCAGCGGTATCCTGGGAACCCCCCTCGAAGCTTTCTTT.

At least ten counts were recorded for this clonotype. V gene TRBV4-3 combines with J gene TRBJ1-1, with D possibly TRBD1 on 5 matching bases. Germline V gives CDR1 LGHNA, CDR2 YSLEER. V lost 0 bases to trimming and J lost 5 bases, with 7 bases between them. The CDR3 has 13 residues. Here the CDR3 DNA reads TGCGCCAGCAGCCAAGAGGGGGGGACTGAAGCTTTCTTT. Translated: CASSQEGGTEAFF.

This clonotype was found many times. V usage is TRBV6-1 and J usage is TRBJ1-1; tentatively, D is TRBD1 (6 bases). Trimming took off 7 bases at V and 5 bases at J, with 14 bases between the two ends. The V gene's germline CDR1 is MNHNS and CDR2 SASEGT. This CDR3 spans 13 amino acids. CDR3 nucleotides: TGTGCCAGCATAGGTCCAGGGGCGACTGAAGCTTTCTTT. Its translation is CASIGPGATEAFF.

This clonotype has ten or more counts. The chain joins TRBV10-3 to TRBJ2-7; TRBD2 agrees at 11 bases. The junction had 10 bases not matched to a gene; V was cut back by 6 bases and J by 0 bases. This CDR3 is 17 amino acids long. Germline V CDR1 and CDR2: ENHRY, SYGVKD. The CDR3 DNA sequence: TGTGCCATCAGCGGTCGCCGTCTAGCGGGAGGCTCCTACGAGCAGTACTTC. Its protein is CAISGRRLAGGSYEQYF.

This clonotype was seen repeatedly, ten times or more. J is TRBJ1-1 and V is TRBV29-1, with D perhaps matching TRBD1 (5 bases). The V gene lost 8 bases and the J gene lost 0 bases, with 13 bases spanning the gap. The CDR3 has 13 amino acids. The germline CDR1 and CDR2 sequences are SQVTM and ANQGSEA. The CDR3 spells CSTGGTLNTEAFF. In DNA form, the CDR3 reads TGCAGCACCGGGGGAACATTGAACACTGAAGCTTTCTTT.

This clonotype appeared many times. In nucleotides, the CDR3 is TGTGCCAGCAGTTTGGGGAATCAGCTCTCTGGAAACACCATATATTTT. Its protein is CASSLGNQLSGNTIYF. The rearrangement uses TRBV2 and TRBJ1-3, with D hard to call. Trimming stripped 5 bases from V and 0 bases from J, with 14 bases between. CDR1 and CDR2 from the germline V gene are SNHLY and FYNNEI. This CDR3 is built from 16 residues. The whole variable domain, filled in from reference TRBV2 and TRBJ1-3, reads EPEVTQTPSHQVTQMGQEVILRCVPISNHLYFYWYRQILGQKVEFLVSFYNNEISEKSEIFDDQFSVERPDGSNFTLKIRSTKLEDSAMYFCASSLGNQLSGNTIYFGEGSWLTVV.

V is TRBV6-2 or TRBV6-3 and J is TRBJ1-1; perhaps TRBD1 as D (5 bases). CDR1 and CDR2 (germline): MNHEY, SVGEGT. Trimming stripped 5 bases from V and 1 base from J, with 14 bases between. The CDR3 totals 15 residues. CDR3 in DNA: TGTGCCAGCAGTACCCCACGGGGGACGAACACTGAAGCTTTCTTT. Its translation is CASSTPRGTNTEAFF.

The chain recombines TRBV27 with TRBJ1-2; TRBD1 is a possible D gene (5 bases). This CDR3 has 16 residues. V lost 2 bases and J lost 0, with 13 bases in between. The V gene's germline CDR1 is MNHEY and CDR2 SMNVEV (reference sequence). The CDR3 DNA follows: TGTGCCAGCAGTTTAGCGGGACTGGGACCTAACTATGGCTACACCTTC. As protein: CASSLAGLGPNYGYTF.

V usage is TRBV30 and J usage is TRBJ1-5; D is undetermined. Trimming left V 1 base short and J 10 bases short, with 14 bases between. The CDR3 is 13 residues long. Germline V gives CDR1 GTSNPN, CDR2 SVGIG (reference sequence). The CDR3 sequence: CAWSGGEQRPQHF. CDR3 DNA sequence: TGTGCCTGGAGTGGTGGAGAGCAAAGACCCCAGCATTTT.

At least ten counts were recorded for this clonotype. The V call is TRBV2, the J call TRBJ2-5; 10 bases agree with TRBD2. The CDR3 runs 16 residues. CDR1 and CDR2 from the germline V gene are SNHLY and FYNNEI. V gave up 0 bases and J gave up 1 base; unmatched junction bases: 2. The CDR3 region has the DNA TGTGCCAGCAGTGAAGCGTTAGCGGGAGGCCAAGAGACCCAGTACTTC. Protein: CASSEALAGGQETQYF.

This clonotype was observed at least ten times. V and J are TRBV7-9 and TRBJ2-7; TRBD1 matches 10 bases. CDR3 length equals 20 residues. Trimming at V came to 5 bases and at J to 4 bases, leaving 23 bases not matched to a gene. The germline V gene has CDR1 SEHNR and CDR2 FQNEAQ (reference sequence). CDR3 sequence reads: CASSALPTGQGIFPGYEQYF. The CDR3 bases are TGTGCCAGCAGCGCCTTACCCACGGGACAGGGGATCTTCCCGGGGTACGAGCAGTACTTC.

This clonotype was counted between two and nine times. J is TRBJ2-7 and V is TRBV5-1; 10 nucleotides line up with TRBD2. Germline CDR1 SGHRS, CDR2 YFSETQ. The junction had 12 bases not matched to a gene; V was cut back by 0 bases and J by 3 bases. There are 18 residues in the CDR3. The chain's CDR3 is CASSLVGLAETIHYEQYF. As DNA, the CDR3 is TGCGCCAGCAGCTTGGTCGGACTAGCGGAGACCATACACTACGAGCAGTACTTC.

This clonotype was seen ten or more times. The rearrangement joins TRBV28 to TRBJ2-7, with 9 bases aligning to TRBD1. CDR3 length: 13 residues. From germline, CDR1 is MDHEN and CDR2 SYDVKM. Trimming took 4 bases from V and 4 from J; bases not matched to a gene: 2. The chain's CDR3 is CASSSTGGYEQYF. The CDR3 bases are TGTGCCAGCAGTTCGACAGGGGGTTACGAGCAGTACTTC.

This chain uses TRBV5-5 with TRBJ2-7, with D perhaps TRBD1 (5 bases). V gave up 0 bases and J gave up 5 bases, with 15 bases separating them. The germline V gene has CDR1 SGHKS and CDR2 YYEKEE (reference sequence). The CDR3 is made up of 15 amino acids. The CDR3 region has the DNA TGTGCCAGCAGCTTGGGACAGTCACGACTCCACGAGCAGTACTTC. Its translation is CASSLGQSRLHEQYF.

This clonotype was detected only a few times. The chain employs TRBV11-2 and TRBJ2-2; 10 bases match TRBD2. Looked up from germline, CDR1 is SGHAT and CDR2 is FQNNGV. This CDR3 comprises 17 residues. V was pared by 4 bases and J by 4 bases, with 9 bases of the junction left unmatched. CDR3 residues: CASSSGRTSGSTGELFF. The CDR3 DNA reads TGTGCCAGCAGCTCGGGCAGGACTAGCGGATCCACCGGGGAGCTGTTTTTT. Full variable domain (outside the CDR3, taken from reference TRBV11-2 and TRBJ2-2): EAGVAQSPRYKIIEKRQSVAFWCNPISGHATLYWYQQILGQGPKLLIQFQNNGVVDDSQLPKDRFSAERLKGVDSTLKIQPAKLEDSAVYLCASSSGRTSGSTGELFFGEGSRLTVL.

This clonotype was observed at least ten times. The chain couples TRBV7-2 to TRBJ2-5; D is unclear. CDR3 length equals 12 residues. CDR1 is SGHTA, CDR2 FQGNSA, per germline. Trimming removed 5 bases at V and 5 bases at J, with 9 bases between. The CDR3 nucleotides read TGTGCCAGCAGCACCCACGGCGAGACCCAGTACTTC. This translates into CASSTHGETQYF.

This clonotype has at least ten counts. The CDR3 spells CASSFGSGYWADYEQYF. CDR3 DNA: TGTGCCAGCAGTTTCGGGTCGGGTTATTGGGCAGACTACGAGCAGTACTTC. This sequence joins TRBV12-3 or TRBV12-4 and TRBJ2-7; no reliable D call. Between the trimmed V and J ends, which lost 3 bases and 3 bases, there was a span of 21 bases. The CDR3 is 17 amino acids.

This clonotype was seen repeatedly, ten times or more. The chain couples TRBV5-1 to TRBJ1-3, with unresolved D. This CDR3 contains 11 residues. The V gene's germline CDR1 is SGHRS and CDR2 YFSETQ. Trimming cost V 0 bases and J 8 bases, with 3 bases left between them. CDR3 in amino acids: CASSLGDTIYF. In DNA, the CDR3 is TGCGCCAGCAGCTTGGGGGACACCATATATTTT.

The rearrangement uses TRBV6-1 and TRBJ2-7; maybe TRBD2 (6 bases). The CDR3 contains 13 residues. V lost 2 bases, J lost 3 bases, and 8 bases lay in between. CDR1 and CDR2 from the germline V gene are MNHNS and SASEGT. The CDR3 loop is CASSEKTSYEQYF. CDR3 sequence (DNA): TGTGCCAGCAGTGAAAAGACTAGCTACGAGCAGTACTTC.

This clonotype was observed at least ten times. V usage is TRBV12-3 or TRBV12-4 and J usage is TRBJ2-7; 7 bases align to TRBD1. This CDR3 comprises 13 residues. The junction had 5 bases not matched to a gene; V was cut back by 3 bases and J by 6 bases. The CDR3 nucleotides are TGTGCCAGCAGTTTCCCCTCAGGGGGCGAGCAGTACTTC. Its protein is CASSFPSGGEQYF.

This clonotype was found a few times. A much more abundant neighbour one base away suggests this may be a read error. The chain has TRBV20-1 and TRBJ2-2; the D gene could be TRBD1 or TRBD2 (5 bases each). The CDR3 covers 12 residues. The germline CDR1 and CDR2 sequences are DFQATT and SNEGSKA (reference sequence). The CDR3 is CSARLGTGELCF. Here the CDR3 DNA reads TGCAGTGCTAGGTTGGGGACCGGGGAGCTGTGTTTT.

This clonotype was seen ten or more times. This chain uses TRBV10-1 with TRBJ2-7, with 9 bases that match TRBD1. V trimming: 8 bases; J trimming: 0 bases; junction bases outside the gene matches: 11. CDR3 length: 16 residues. Germline-derived CDR1 and CDR2 are WNHNN and SYGVQD (reference sequence). CDR3 loop: CASCTDRGKLSYEQYF. The DNA for the CDR3 is TGCGCCAGCTGTACGGACAGGGGCAAACTCTCCTACGAGCAGTACTTC.

This clonotype was detected ten times or more. The chain carries TRBV12-3 or TRBV12-4 and TRBJ1-3, with TRBD1 matching over 8 bases. After removal of 5 bases from V and 5 bases from J, the junction contained 5 bases not matched to a gene. CDR3 length: 14 amino acids. The CDR3 reads CASSHGQGRNTIYF. Written as DNA, the CDR3 is TGTGCCAGCAGTCACGGACAGGGCAGAAACACCATATATTTT.

In its sample, this clonotype was seen many times. The V gene is TRBV28, the J gene TRBJ1-2; D perhaps matches TRBD1 (6 bases). This CDR3 contains 13 residues. Germline assignment: CDR1 MDHEN and CDR2 SYDVKM. With 7 bases removed from V and 8 bases from J, the gap between germline ends came to 17 bases. CDR3 sequence reads: CASKPGQLVGYTF. The CDR3 DNA follows: TGTGCCAGCAAACCTGGACAGCTGGTAGGCTACACCTTC.

This clonotype was counted ten times or more. The rearrangement joins TRBV6-1 to TRBJ2-2; 10 nucleotides line up with TRBD2. The CDR3 covers 16 residues. Germline CDR1 is MNHNS and CDR2 is SASEGT. Unmatched junction bases numbered 8, after V lost 3 bases and J lost 7 bases. The CDR3 nucleotides are TGTGCCAGCAGTGATAAGCTAGCGGGAGACGTCGGGGAGCTGTTTTTT. The encoded protein is CASSDKLAGDVGELFF.

Ten or more counts support this clonotype. The chain carries TRBV7-2 and TRBJ2-7, with D perhaps given as TRBD1 or TRBD2 (5 bases each). Deletions cut 2 bases from V and 3 bases from J, with 14 bases between. The CDR3 has 15 amino acids. Germline CDR1 SGHTA, CDR2 FQGNSA. CDR3 sequence reads: CASSLSPGRGYEQYF. Written as DNA, the CDR3 is TGTGCCAGCAGCTTATCACCGGGACGAGGCTACGAGCAGTACTTC.

Concerning this clonotype: The final CDR3 position lacks the conserved phenylalanine or tryptophan, pointing to a likely read error. This chain connects TRBV7-2 to TRBJ2-3; D unresolved. Deletions cut 4 bases from V and 4 bases from J, with 6 bases between. The germline gives CDR1 SGHTA, CDR2 FQGNSA. This CDR3 contains 12 residues. The CDR3 nucleotides are TGTGCCAGCAGCTCCCCTCCAGATACGCAGTATTGT. Protein product: CASSSPPDTQYC.

V and J are TRBV5-6 and TRBJ2-5, with D possibly matching TRBD1 (6 bases). With 2 bases removed from V and 3 bases from J, the gap between germline ends came to 17 bases. Germline CDR1 is SGHDT and CDR2 is YYEEEE. The length of the CDR3 is 16 residues. CDR3 coding DNA: TGTGCCAGCAGCTTATCACAGGGAAGATGGGAAGAGACCCAGTACTTC. Its translation is CASSLSQGRWEETQYF.

This clonotype was detected a few times. The V gene is TRBV25-1, the J gene TRBJ1-2; D is unclear. CDR3 size: 16 residues. Trimming left V 4 bases short and J 4 bases short, with 19 bases between. From germline, CDR1 is MGHDK and CDR2 SYGVNS. The CDR3 DNA is TGTGCCAGCAGTGGCTTAGGGAGGAGCGACCTCTATGGCTACACCTTC. Translated: CASSGLGRSDLYGYTF.

This clonotype was found many times. V is TRBV5-1 and J is TRBJ1-5; D not certain. With 7 bases removed from V and 5 bases from J, the gap between germline ends came to 7 bases. This CDR3 region has 11 residues. CDR1 SGHRS and CDR2 YFSETQ come from the germline V gene. The CDR3 loop reads CASRYYQPQHF. The DNA for the CDR3 is TGCGCCAGCCGATATTATCAGCCCCAGCATTTT.

V and J are TRBV9 and TRBJ2-2; 14 bases match TRBD2. V gave up 2 bases and J gave up 6 bases; unmatched junction bases: 12. The CDR3 has 19 residues. Germline V gives CDR1 SGDLS, CDR2 YYNGEE. DNA for the CDR3: TGTGCCAGCAGCGTCGCCGGGACTAGCGGGAGTTTAAGGGCCGGGGAGCTGTTTTTT. This gives the protein CASSVAGTSGSLRAGELFF.